These T cell receptor beta chains were read from a single sample in a study of shared clonotypes between healthy human individuals. The protocol was immunoSEQ multiplex PCR, while the TCRdb copy is restricted to in-frame clones and leaves out a portion. Among about 2.3 million clones listed, about nine tenths were seen once. The specimen was naive CD4+ T cells from PBMCs. These TCRs come from a young man in good health. Some clones in this sample may be carry-over from other donors' samples. Each CDR3 is given with its conserved first and last residue. Clone size is given for some rows only: seen once, a few or many times, or a class if the clone is expanded.

size: .; V: TRBV14; CDR3: CASSQVFRSRGGQETQYF
size: .; V: TRBV5-4; CDR3: CASSPTLTGGSYEQYF
size: .; V: TRBV27; CDR3: CASSVSGRRGEQYF
size: .; V: TRBV6-5; CDR3: CASNIDRYSNQPQHF
size: .; V: TRBV28; CDR3: CASAMRGAYTGELFF
size: .; V: TRBV5-1; CDR3: CASSLTTSEPNYGYTF
size: .; V: TRBV4-3; CDR3: CASSPGIGSSYEQYF
size: .; V: TRBV2; CDR3: CASSPTGLSNQPQHF
size: .; V: TRBV28; CDR3: CASSPTGRGNSPLHF
size: .; V: TRBV10-3; CDR3: CATPATACAAADTQYF
size: .; V: TRBV27; CDR3: CASTLRGSSRPYEQYF
size: .; V: TRBV6-1; CDR3: CASTRDPYEQYF
size: .; V: TRBV5-6; CDR3: CASSLRTLKRVHEQYF
size: .; V: TRBV18; CDR3: CASSLRLAGEAHNEQFF
size: .; V: TRBV30; CDR3: CAWSVRGTHNQPQHF
size: .; V: TRBV5-1; CDR3: CASSLRARDGGFF
size: once; V: TRBV5-1; CDR3: CASGVGTGELFF
size: .; V: TRBV6-1; CDR3: CASIRSGRQETQYF
size: .; V: TRBV28; CDR3: CASMEGASYNEQFF
size: .; V: TRBV30; CDR3: CAAQGPNTEAFF
size: .; V: TRBV6-1; CDR3: CASSEGQGEGYEQYF
size: once; V: TRBV9; CDR3: CASSPRQGGWETQYF
size: .; V: TRBV9; CDR3: CASSVATATSGYNEQFF
size: .; V: TRBV7-9; CDR3: CASSLDSAYEQYF
size: once; V: TRBV27; CDR3: CASSLSFSNGYTF
size: .; V: TRBV5-1; CDR3: CASSQSRSSYNEQFF
size: .; V: TRBV5-6; CDR3: CASSPSTGRSYNEQFF
size: once; V: TRBV4-3; CDR3: CASRRTGTGGLGSYGYTF
size: .; V: TRBV6-6; CDR3: CASNIAGGFYEQYF
size: .; V: TRBV5-1; CDR3: CASSPTGGISYEQYF
size: .; V: TRBV18; CDR3: CASLLTSGSNEQYF
size: .; V: TRBV9; CDR3: CASAPQGKVHEQYF
size: few; V: TRBV9; CDR3: CASSLQGESNQPQHF
size: .; V: TRBV19; CDR3: CASSIQDRGNTEAFF
size: .; V: TRBV6-1; CDR3: CASSEGRTGTETQYF
size: .; V: TRBV28; CDR3: CASSRAGGGYYEQYF
size: .; V: TRBV28; CDR3: CASRLRGLSRYEQYF
size: .; V: TRBV28; CDR3: CASSPQGAPNTEAFF
size: .; V: TRBV5-1; CDR3: CASSLGTGITMGDTQYF
size: .; V: TRBV28; CDR3: CASSSLLGTGGMIGYTF
size: .; V: TRBV5-1; CDR3: CASSSRDQSYNEQFF
size: .; V: TRBV7-9; CDR3: CASSLTGVGYTF
size: once; V: TRBV6-6; CDR3: CASSRASAIPNYEQYF
size: .; V: TRBV29-1; CDR3: CSVGVAGVVSEQFF
size: .; V: TRBV6-1; CDR3: CASSEGQREHDEQFF
size: .; V: TRBV9; CDR3: CASSAQDAQPVQFF
size: .; V: TRBV5-1; CDR3: CASSSSGSTDTQYF
size: .; V: TRBV5-6; CDR3: CASSFGTSFYEQYF
size: .; V: TRBV10-3; CDR3: CAIKARVDRNEQFF
size: .; V: TRBV30; CDR3: CAWESTGTGYYGYTF
size: .; V: TRBV4-2; CDR3: CASSQDGLAGGEQYF
size: .; V: TRBV14; CDR3: CASSQLTGGNTGELFF
size: .; V: TRBV6-1; CDR3: CASSDPSGRYEQYF
size: .; V: TRBV5-1; CDR3: CASSVSQGPGEQYF
size: .; V: TRBV15; CDR3: CATSKIRDNYEQYF